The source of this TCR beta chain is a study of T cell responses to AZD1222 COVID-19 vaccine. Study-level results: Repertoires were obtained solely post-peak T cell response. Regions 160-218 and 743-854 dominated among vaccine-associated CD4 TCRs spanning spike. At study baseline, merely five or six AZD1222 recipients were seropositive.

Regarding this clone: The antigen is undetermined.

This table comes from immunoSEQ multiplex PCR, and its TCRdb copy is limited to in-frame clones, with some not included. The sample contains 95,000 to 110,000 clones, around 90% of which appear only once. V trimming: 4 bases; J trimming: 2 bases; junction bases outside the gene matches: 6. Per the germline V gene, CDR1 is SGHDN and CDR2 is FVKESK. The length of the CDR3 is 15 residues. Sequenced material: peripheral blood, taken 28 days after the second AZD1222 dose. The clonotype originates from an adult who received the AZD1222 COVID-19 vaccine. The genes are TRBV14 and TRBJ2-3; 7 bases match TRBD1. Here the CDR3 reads CASSRGTATTDTQYF. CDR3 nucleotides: TGTGCCAGCAGCCGAGGGACAGCAACCACAGATACGCAGTATTTT.